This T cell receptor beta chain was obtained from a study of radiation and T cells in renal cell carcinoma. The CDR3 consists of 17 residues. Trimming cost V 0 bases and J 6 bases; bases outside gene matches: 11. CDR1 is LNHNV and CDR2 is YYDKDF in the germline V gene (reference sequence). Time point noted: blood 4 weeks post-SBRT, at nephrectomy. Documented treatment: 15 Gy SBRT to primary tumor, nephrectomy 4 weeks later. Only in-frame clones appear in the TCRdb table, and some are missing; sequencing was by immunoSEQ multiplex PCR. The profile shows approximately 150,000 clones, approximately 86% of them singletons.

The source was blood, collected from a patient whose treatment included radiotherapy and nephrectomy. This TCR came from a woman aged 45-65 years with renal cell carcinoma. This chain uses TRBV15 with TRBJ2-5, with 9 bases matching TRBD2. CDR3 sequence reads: CATSRDGARGGRKTQYF. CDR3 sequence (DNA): TGTGCCACCAGCAGAGATGGGGCGCGGGGGGGCCGGAAGACCCAGTACTTC.